The TCR beta chain described here comes from a study of CD8+ T cells in alopecia areata. The wider study: Twice a day, 5 to 10 mg of oral tofacitinib was administered to treated patients.

Trimming removed 3 bases at V and 6 bases at J, with 12 bases between. From germline, CDR1 is SGHTA and CDR2 FQGNSA. The CDR3 is 14 amino acids. Extraction and reverse transcription of RNA yielded cDNA as the sequencing template. Clones were sequenced by immunoSEQ multiplex PCR, and TCRdb holds only the in-frame ones, with some missing. Of 100,000 to 150,000 clones in the sample, 45% to 60% were seen once. Researchers took lesional scalp punch biopsies and peripheral blood from people who were alopecia areata patients. Sorting of CD4+ and CD8+ T cells was performed on PBMCs. The specimen comprised CD4+ T cells sorted from blood, sampled at week 0. V and J are TRBV7-2 and TRBJ2-1; D is perhaps TRBD1 or TRBD2 (5 bases each). The receptor's source is a human donor with alopecia areata. The CDR3 DNA sequence: TGTGCCAGCAGCTTCGGAAGGGGAGTCAATGAGCAGTTCTTC. Protein: CASSFGRGVNEQFF.